Described below is a single T cell receptor (beta chain) sequence and its context. With 8 bases removed from V and 3 bases from J, the gap between germline ends came to 17 bases. The CDR3 consists of 15 residues. Germline V gives CDR1 SEHNR, CDR2 FQNEAQ (reference sequence). This record belongs to a study of T cells after yellow fever vaccination. MiXCR, run by TCRdb on the 5' RACE reads, gives a single entry per CDR3 protein. The table records some 320,000 distinct CDR3 sequences, about 10% of them present only once. The V call is TRBV7-9, the J call TRBJ1-3; unclear D gene. This receptor was identified in a young man who received the YFV17D yellow fever vaccine. The sample in question was CD4+ T cells sorted from PBMCs, obtained 45 days after the yellow fever booster vaccination. The chain's CDR3 is CASASDLSHGNTIYF. The CDR3 DNA is TGTGCCAGCGCCTCCGACCTCAGCCATGGAAACACCATATATTTT.